These 24 T cell receptor beta chains were all obtained from the same sample, sequenced in a study of metastatic and nonmetastatic thyroid tumors. TCRdb re-called clones from the PCR reads using MiXCR. The data contain some 30,000 clones, 4% to 5% of them seen just once; the ten biggest clones take up 20% to 25%. Before thyroid surgery, none of the patients had received any treatment. The sample taken for sequencing was blood. Source of these receptors: a female donor with papillary thyroid cancer or a benign thyroid nodule (not recorded which). Some clones in this sample may be carry-over from other donors' samples.

With respect to this clone: This sample also contains other DNA sequences that code for the same CDR3. The chain recombines TRBV2 with TRBJ2-1; D unresolved. V was clipped by 4 bases and J by 8 bases, with 12 bases between them. Germline lookup yields CDR1 SNHLY and CDR2 FYNNEI. This CDR3 is 13 amino acids long. CDR3 in amino acids: CASSVTRDYEQFF. CDR3 coding DNA: TGTGCCAGCAGTGTTACTCGTGACTATGAGCAGTTCTTC.

The table lists this clone with many counts. V gene TRBV4-2 combines with J gene TRBJ2-1, with 11 bases that match TRBD2. The CDR3 is 14 amino acids. CDR1 is LGHNA and CDR2 is YNFKEQ in the germline V gene. V shed 0 bases and J 12 bases; nucleotides not matched to a gene: 4. CDR3 in DNA: TGTGCCAGCAGCCAAGATATACTAGCGGGAGTGCAGTTCTTC. Translated, it gives CASSQDILAGVQFF.

Concerning this clone itself: This CDR3 is missing its conserved last phenylalanine or tryptophan, likely due to a read error. V and J are TRBV28 and TRBJ1-5; D gene uncertain. V was cut by 7 bases and J by 6 bases, with 10 bases left in between. The CDR3 is 12 amino acids. Germline CDR1 is MDHEN and CDR2 is SYDVKM. In DNA form, the CDR3 reads TGTGCCAGCAATCTCGAGGGTCAGCCCCAGCATATT. Translation: CASNLEGQPQHI.

Only a few counts were recorded for this clone. The CDR3 is CASSFRTGYEQYF. In DNA, the CDR3 is TGTGCCAGCAGCTTCCGGACAGGTTACGAGCAGTACTTC. The chain is built from TRBV11-3 and TRBJ2-7; 7 bases match TRBD1. The CDR3 is made up of 13 amino acids. The junction had 3 bases not matched to a gene; V was cut back by 3 bases and J by 4 bases. Germline lookup yields CDR1 SGHNT and CDR2 YENEEA.

In this sample, this clone turned up many times. The genes are TRBV18 and TRBJ2-5; TRBD1 is a possible D gene (7 bases). V was shortened by 3 bases and J by 5 bases, with 13 bases between the two germline ends. The CDR3 runs 14 residues. Germline CDR1 and CDR2: KGHSH and LQKENI. CDR3 bases: TGTGCCAGCTCACCGTCACAGGGGAGGGAGACCCAGTACTTC. This translates into CASSPSQGRETQYF.

The V call is TRBV18, the J call TRBJ2-2; D uncertain. V was clipped by 4 bases and J by 4 bases, with 1 base between them. The germline gives CDR1 KGHSH, CDR2 LQKENI. The CDR3 has 11 amino acids. CDR3 loop: CASSRTGELFF. CDR3 sequence (DNA): TGTGCCAGCTCACGCACCGGGGAGCTGTTTTTT.

Worth noting for this clone: This sample also contains other DNA sequences that code for the same CDR3. This rearrangement joins TRBV6-2 or TRBV6-3 to TRBJ2-2; tentative D call: TRBD2 (6 bases). The germline CDR1 and CDR2 sequences are MNHEY and SVGEGT. This CDR3 is 19 amino acids long. V was clipped by 6 bases and J by 0 bases, with 23 bases between them. CDR3 region: CASRSISPRGVSNTGELFF. Written as DNA, the CDR3 is TGTGCCAGCAGGAGTATTAGCCCGCGGGGAGTATCGAACACCGGGGAGCTGTTTTTT.

The chain employs TRBV9 and TRBJ2-7; D is unresolved. Germline values: CDR1 SGDLS, CDR2 YYNGEE. Trimming shortened V by 3 bases and J by 2 bases, and 21 bases separated the two germline ends. The CDR3 runs to 17 residues. CDR3 coding DNA: TGTGCCAGCAGCGCCAAAGGAAAGGGTAGTGGCGCCTACGAGCAGTACTTC. Protein product: CASSAKGKGSGAYEQYF.

This clone was seen only a few times. The chain carries TRBV4-1 and TRBJ2-7; 8 bases are shared with TRBD1. The CDR3 is 15 amino acids. Trimming cost V 1 base and J 4 bases; bases outside gene matches: 6. Germline V CDR1 and CDR2: MGHRA, YSYEKL. DNA for the CDR3: TGCGCCAGCAGCCAAGTCCCAGGGGGCAGGTACGAGCAGTACTTC. This codes for CASSQVPGGRYEQYF.

This chain connects TRBV27 to TRBJ1-2, with TRBD1 as a possible D gene (5 bases). The CDR3 is 15 amino acids. V was pared by 2 bases and J by 4 bases, with 14 bases between. Germline V lookup: CDR1 MNHEY, CDR2 SMNVEV (reference sequence). The CDR3 DNA is TGTGCCAGCAGTTTAATGCCTAGTGGGGCCTATGGCTACACCTTC. Its translation is CASSLMPSGAYGYTF.

By sample share, this clone is medium-sized. This chain uses TRBV12-3 or TRBV12-4 with TRBJ1-6; 7 bases are shared with TRBD1. The J segment lost 10 bases and the V segment lost 6 bases, leaving 3 bases of the junction unmatched. This CDR3 has 12 residues. This CDR3 reads CASSPTGSPLHF. CDR3 sequence (DNA): TGTGCCAGCAGCCCGACAGGGTCACCCCTCCACTTT.

This clone was observed a few times. This chain connects TRBV24-1 to TRBJ2-7, with 7 bases matching TRBD2. CDR1 and CDR2 from the germline V gene are KGHDR and SFDVKD. The V and J ends lost 11 bases and 2 bases, in that order; junction bases with no gene match: 8. This CDR3 contains 13 residues. CDR3 protein: CAIQGGPTYEQYF. The CDR3 nucleotides read TGTGCCATCCAGGGAGGGCCGACCTACGAGCAGTACTTC.

This clone has ten or more counts. The chain carries TRBV29-1 and TRBJ2-5; 8 bases are a match to TRBD1. The J segment lost 3 bases and the V segment lost 3 bases, leaving 6 bases of the junction unmatched. The CDR3 has 14 residues. The germline CDR1 and CDR2 sequences are SQVTM and ANQGSEA. The CDR3 DNA is TGCAGCGTTGAGATGGACAGGGCGGAAGAGACCCAGTACTTC. It translates to CSVEMDRAEETQYF. The variable domain in full, completed from reference TRBV29-1 and TRBJ2-5, reads SAVISQKPSRDICQRGTSLTIQCQVDSQVTMMFWYRQQPGQSLTLIATANQGSEATYESGFVIDKFPISRPNLTFSTLTVSNMSPEDSSIYLCSVEMDRAEETQYFGPGTRLLVL.

This clone has just a few counts. One junction end does not reproduce the germline sequence, and a read error may be involved. The same CDR3 can be traced to other DNA sequences in this sample. The chain has TRBV2 and TRBJ2-3, with D uncertain. Germline V gene lookup returns CDR1 SNHLY and CDR2 FYNNEI. The CDR3 has 15 amino acids. The CDR3 is CASSEAGMGTDTQYF. The CDR3 DNA follows: TGTGCCAGCAGCGAAGCTGGGATGGGCACAGATACGCAGTATTTT.

V and J are TRBV20-1 and TRBJ2-5, with D maybe TRBD1 (6 bases). The CDR3 runs to 11 residues. The V gene's germline CDR1 is DFQATT and CDR2 SNEGSKA (reference sequence). Between the trimmed V and J ends, which lost 6 bases and 7 bases, there was a span of 12 bases. The CDR3 loop is CSAGTKGTQYF. The DNA for the CDR3 is TGCAGTGCGGGGACAAAAGGGACCCAGTACTTC.

This clone was counted at least ten times. Other DNA sequences in the same sample also yield this CDR3. V usage is TRBV10-3 and J usage is TRBJ2-7, with unresolved D. The V gene lost 0 bases and the J gene lost 2 bases, with 11 bases spanning the gap. This CDR3 comprises 15 residues. From germline, CDR1 is ENHRY and CDR2 SYGVKD. In nucleotides, the CDR3 is TGTGCCATCAGTGAGTCGACTGGTAACCCCTACGAGCAGTACTTC. This translates into CAISESTGNPYEQYF.

In this sample, this clone is medium-sized (0.01 to 0.1%). The chain has TRBV20-1 and TRBJ2-1, with TRBD2 identical over 10 bases. Trimming took 4 bases from V and 3 from J; bases not matched to a gene: 3. CDR3 size: 14 residues. Germline-derived CDR1 and CDR2 are DFQATT and SNEGSKA (reference sequence). CDR3 nucleotide sequence: TGCAGTGCTACCGGACTAGCGGACTACAATGAGCAGTTCTTC. This codes for CSATGLADYNEQFF.

The chain has TRBV12-3 or TRBV12-4 and TRBJ2-1; tentatively, D is TRBD2 (6 bases). This CDR3 is 18 amino acids long. The V and J ends lost 2 bases and 0 bases respectively, with 17 bases between them. Here the CDR3 reads CASSLSLGDWISYNEQFF. CDR3 nucleotides: TGTGCCAGCAGTTTAAGTCTAGGGGACTGGATCTCCTACAATGAGCAGTTCTTC.

This clone has at least ten counts. The chain uses TRBV7-9 and TRBJ2-6; TRBD1 or TRBD2 may be the D gene (5 bases each). This CDR3 is 17 amino acids long. Trimming took off 3 bases at V and 0 bases at J, with 12 bases between the two ends. Germline CDR1 SEHNR, CDR2 FQNEAQ (reference sequence). Here the CDR3 reads CASSFSGAPSGANVLTF. CDR3 DNA: TGTGCCAGCAGCTTCTCCGGGGCCCCCTCTGGGGCCAACGTCCTGACTTTC. The full variable domain, its missing parts supplied by reference TRBV7-9 and TRBJ2-6, is DTGVSQNPRHKITKRGQNVTFRCDPISEHNRLYWYRQTLGQGPEFLTYFQNEAQLEKSRLLSDRFSAERPKGSFSTLEIQRTEQGDSAMYLCASSFSGAPSGANVLTFGAGSRLTVL.

This clone was observed a few times. The chain is built from TRBV20-1 and TRBJ2-7; a possible D gene is TRBD1 (6 bases). This CDR3 is built from 14 residues. Trimming cost V 2 bases and J 3 bases, with 14 bases left between them. Per germline, CDR1 DFQATT and CDR2 SNEGSKA (reference sequence). This CDR3 reads CSARQSQGNYEQYF. The DNA for the CDR3 is TGCAGTGCTAGACAATCTCAGGGGAACTACGAGCAGTACTTC.

This sequence joins TRBV6-2 or TRBV6-3 and TRBJ1-2; no definite D call. CDR3 size: 14 residues. The ends were cut back, 6 bases at V and 3 bases at J, with 14 bases in the middle. The germline V gene encodes CDR1 MNHEY and CDR2 SVGEGT. CDR3 DNA sequence: TGTGCCAGCAGCCTGACATTCCTTGACTATGGCTACACCTTC. Amino acids: CASSLTFLDYGYTF.

The chain combines TRBV7-9 with TRBJ2-2; D is unresolved. The CDR3 consists of 17 residues. Per the germline V gene, CDR1 is SEHNR and CDR2 is FQNEAQ (reference sequence). V was clipped by 1 base and J by 1 base, with 13 bases between them. This chain's CDR3 is CASSLDGWPGNTGELFF. For the CDR3, the DNA is TGTGCCAGCAGCTTAGATGGCTGGCCAGGGAACACCGGGGAGCTGTTTTTT.

V usage is TRBV28 and J usage is TRBJ2-7; 8 bases map to TRBD1. Trimming removed 7 bases from V and 0 bases from J; junction bases left unmatched: 8. The CDR3 is made up of 15 amino acids. The germline gives CDR1 MDHEN, CDR2 SYDVKM. This chain's CDR3 is CASTQPGQVSYEQYF. CDR3 DNA sequence: TGTGCCAGCACCCAGCCGGGACAGGTCTCCTACGAGCAGTACTTC. The full variable domain, rest sourced from reference TRBV28 and TRBJ2-7, is DVKVTQSSRYLVKRTGEKVFLECVQDMDHENMFWYRQDPGLGLRLIYFSYDVKMKEKGDIPEGYSVSREKKERFSLILESASTNQTSMYLCASTQPGQVSYEQYFGPGTRLTVT.

In its sample, this clone was seen a few times. The V gene is TRBV27, the J gene TRBJ1-2; 9 bases map to TRBD1. The CDR3 contains 15 residues. Germline V CDR1 and CDR2: MNHEY, SMNVEV (reference sequence). V was pared by 4 bases and J by 4 bases, with 7 bases of the junction left unmatched. This chain's CDR3 is CASSYSGQGLYGYTF. CDR3 bases: TGTGCCAGCAGTTATTCGGGACAGGGCCTCTATGGCTACACCTTC.